This T cell receptor beta chain came from a study of cytomegalovirus exposure and HLA in healthy donors. Broader study findings: Rare TCR sequences predominated, though certain public TCRs were found in many donors. Analyses of presence and absence presupposed an approximately uniform sequencing depth across donors.

Trimming stripped 3 bases from V and 1 base from J, with 9 bases between. The V gene's germline CDR1 is MNHEY and CDR2 SMNVEV (reference sequence). The CDR3 is made up of 14 amino acids. Donors consisted of healthy bone marrow donors. Vbeta (60) and Jbeta (13) primers were used in the PCR. Authors' data handling: Counted up in a later analysis, unique TCR beta chains came to approximately 77 million, with around 10 million shared. Generated by immunoSEQ multiplex PCR, the TCRdb table keeps only in-frame clones and is missing some. V, J and clone size derive from that table, while D and trimming were established from the DNA sequence. The sample totals around 50,000 clones. Worth noting for this clone: Its antigen is currently unknown.

Sequencing was performed on PBMCs. The chain couples TRBV27 to TRBJ1-1; no clear D gene. The sequence derives from a woman aged 45-65 years in good health and CMV-seropositive. Here the CDR3 reads CASSFGTANTEAFF. The CDR3 region has the DNA TGTGCCAGCAGTTTTGGCACAGCGAACACTGAAGCTTTCTTT.